This T cell receptor beta chain was sequenced during a study of immune evolution from preneoplasia to lung adenocarcinoma. General observations from the study: Compared with EGFR-mutant or double wild-type lesions, KRAS-mutant nodules were more clonal.

After pathologic assessment, macro-dissection selected premalignant or tumor cells for extraction. Per germline, CDR1 MNHEY and CDR2 SVGAGI. The CDR3 contains 13 residues. V dropped 2 bases and J dropped 5 bases, with 7 bases sitting between them. About this clone: Antigen unknown.

The data were produced by immunoSEQ multiplex PCR, yet TCRdb's version contains in-frame clones alone and is incomplete. This repertoire shows about 10,000 clones, 86% found once; its top ten account for under 4.5%. The clonotype originates from an older person with invasive lung adenocarcinoma. The sequencing sample was made of FFPE invasive lung adenocarcinoma tissue. The chain couples TRBV6-5 to TRBJ2-1, with D perhaps matching TRBD1 (5 bases). CDR3 nucleotides: TGTGCCAGCAGTTACGACAGAAACAATGAGCAGTTCTTC. Translating it yields CASSYDRNNEQFF.